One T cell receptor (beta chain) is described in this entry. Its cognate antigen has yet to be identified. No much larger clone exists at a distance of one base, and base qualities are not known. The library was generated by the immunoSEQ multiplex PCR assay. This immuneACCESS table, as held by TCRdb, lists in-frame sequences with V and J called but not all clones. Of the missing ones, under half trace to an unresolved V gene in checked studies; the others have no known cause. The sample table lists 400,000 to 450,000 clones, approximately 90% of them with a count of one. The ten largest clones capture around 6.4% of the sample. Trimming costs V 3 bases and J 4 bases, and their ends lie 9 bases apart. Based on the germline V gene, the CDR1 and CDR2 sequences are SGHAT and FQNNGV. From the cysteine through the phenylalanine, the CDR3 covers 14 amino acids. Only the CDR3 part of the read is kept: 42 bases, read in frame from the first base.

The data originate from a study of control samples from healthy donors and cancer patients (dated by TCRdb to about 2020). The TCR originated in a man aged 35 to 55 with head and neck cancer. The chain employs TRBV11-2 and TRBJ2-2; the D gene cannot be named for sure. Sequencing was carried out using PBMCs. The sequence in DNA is TGTGCCAGCAGCTTTAGGGCCAGCACCGGGGAGCTGTTTTTT. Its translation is CASSFRASTGELFF.